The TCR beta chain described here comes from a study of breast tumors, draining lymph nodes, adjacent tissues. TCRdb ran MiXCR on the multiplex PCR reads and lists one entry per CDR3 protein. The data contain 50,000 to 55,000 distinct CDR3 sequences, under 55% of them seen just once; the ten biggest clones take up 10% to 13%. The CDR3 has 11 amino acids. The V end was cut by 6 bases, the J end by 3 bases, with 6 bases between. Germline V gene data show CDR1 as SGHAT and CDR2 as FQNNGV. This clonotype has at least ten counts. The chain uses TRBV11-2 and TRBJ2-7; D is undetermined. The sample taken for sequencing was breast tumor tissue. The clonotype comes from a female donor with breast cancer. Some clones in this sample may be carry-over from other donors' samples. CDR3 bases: TGTGCCAGCAGTCGAAACTACGAGCAGTACTTC. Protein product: CASSRNYEQYF.